These 17 T cell receptor beta chains came from one sample sequenced in a study of spatial heterogeneity in lung cancer. Time point in this sample: blood at routine non-recurrence follow-up after resection. Whole RNA from tumor, nontumor lung or frozen PBMC was sequenced unsorted. TCRdb called the 5' RACE reads again in MiXCR, with one record for every CDR3 protein. This table holds approximately 56,000 distinct CDR3 sequences, roughly 7% found once. The sequenced sample was PBMCs, obtained at follow-up. The receptor set was obtained from a female donor with early-stage non-small cell lung cancer.

This clonotype was seen a few times. The gene calls are TRBV10-3 and TRBJ2-5; TRBD1 aligns across 10 bases. From germline, CDR1 is ENHRY and CDR2 SYGVKD. The CDR3 length is 16 residues. The ends lost 2 bases at V and 5 bases at J; junction bases unmatched: 8. The CDR3: CAISEAGTGASETQYF. For the CDR3, the DNA is TGTGCCATCAGTGAGGCTGGGACAGGGGCATCGGAGACCCAGTACTTC.

V gene TRBV5-1 combines with J gene TRBJ1-4, with a weak D call TRBD1 (6 bases). Per germline, CDR1 SGHRS and CDR2 YFSETQ. V lost 2 bases, J lost 4 bases, and 12 bases lay in between. The CDR3 length is 15 residues. The CDR3 is CASSFTGAHNEKLFF. CDR3 coding DNA: TGCGCCAGCAGCTTCACGGGGGCGCATAATGAAAAACTGTTTTTT.

This clonotype has at least ten counts. The chain is built from TRBV28 and TRBJ2-7; D is perhaps TRBD1 (6 bases). Germline V gene lookup returns CDR1 MDHEN and CDR2 SYDVKM. Trimming left V 8 bases short and J 5 bases short, with 19 bases between. This CDR3 has 14 residues. The CDR3 loop is CASAENREWHEQYF. The DNA for the CDR3 is TGTGCCAGCGCAGAAAACAGGGAATGGCACGAGCAGTACTTC.

At least ten counts were recorded for this clonotype. This rearrangement joins TRBV6-2 or TRBV6-3 to TRBJ2-1; no reliable D call. CDR3 size: 18 residues. Trimming removed 2 bases from V and 5 bases from J, with 22 bases in between. Germline V gene sequence: CDR1 MNHEY, CDR2 SVGEGT. CDR3 coding DNA: TGTGCCAGCAGTTACGCCCCAGAGAGATCAGGAATAAACAATGAGCAGTTCTTC. Translated: CASSYAPERSGINNEQFF.

The chain links TRBV18 to TRBJ1-2; D gene unclear. The CDR3 length is 13 residues. Trimming pared 3 bases from V and 2 bases from J, leaving 7 bases between. From germline, CDR1 is KGHSH and CDR2 LQKENI. The CDR3 sequence is CASSPPGNYGYTF. In DNA, the CDR3 is TGTGCCAGCTCACCGCCCGGAAACTATGGCTACACCTTC.

The rearrangement joins TRBV7-9 to TRBJ1-1; no reliable D call. Germline CDR1 and CDR2: SEHNR and FQNEAQ (reference sequence). The CDR3 is 12 residues long. Trimming left V 6 bases short and J 3 bases short, with 8 bases between. Here the CDR3 DNA reads TGTGCCAGCAGTCAAGCGGACACTGAAGCTTTCTTT. This sequence encodes CASSQADTEAFF.

This clonotype showed up just a few times. The V gene is TRBV5-1, the J gene TRBJ2-3, with 9 bases matching TRBD2. Germline values: CDR1 SGHRS, CDR2 YFSETQ. The trim removed 4 bases at V and 3 bases at J, leaving 15 bases unmatched. CDR3 length equals 18 residues. CDR3 in DNA: TGCGCCAGCAGCCCCGAGGTCGGCGCGGGGGGGCAGACAGATACGCAGTATTTT. It specifies CASSPEVGAGGQTDTQYF.

This clonotype was counted at least ten times. The V and J genes are TRBV13 and TRBJ2-3; TRBD2 agrees at 15 bases. The CDR3 spans 18 residues. Germline V CDR1 and CDR2: PRHDT, FYEKMQ (reference sequence). V trimming: 5 bases; J trimming: 3 bases; junction bases outside the gene matches: 9. The CDR3 coding sequence is TGTGCCAGCAGCCTCGCCTGGACTAGCGGGGGGGCGACAGATACGCAGTATTTT. Amino acids: CASSLAWTSGGATDTQYF. The full variable domain, in which reference TRBV13 and TRBJ2-3 provide the parts outside the CDR3, is AAGVIQSPRHLIKEKRETATLKCYPIPRHDTVYWYQQGPGQDPQFLISFYEKMQSDKGSIPDRFSAQQFSDYHSELNMSSLELGDSALYFCASSLAWTSGGATDTQYFGPGTRLTVL.

The V gene is TRBV29-1, the J gene TRBJ2-3; D is uncertain. The CDR3 consists of 12 residues. V lost 3 bases to trimming and J lost 1 base, with 5 bases between them. The V gene's germline CDR1 is SQVTM and CDR2 ANQGSEA. CDR3 sequence: CSVDPGTDTQYF. CDR3 nucleotide sequence: TGCAGCGTTGACCCCGGCACAGATACGCAGTATTTT.

This clonotype was counted a few times. The chain carries TRBV5-1 and TRBJ2-3; 11 bases align to TRBD2. With 3 bases clipped from V and 6 bases from J, the junction kept 3 bases outside the gene matches. The germline gives CDR1 SGHRS, CDR2 YFSETQ. There are 14 residues in the CDR3. The CDR3 sequence: CASSYSGGADTQYF. Here the CDR3 DNA reads TGCGCCAGCAGCTATAGCGGGGGGGCCGATACGCAGTATTTT.

This clonotype was counted only a few times. The chain has TRBV5-6 and TRBJ2-6, with D unresolved. The CDR3 has 15 amino acids. V was cut by 4 bases and J by 1 base, with 9 bases left in between. Looked up from germline, CDR1 is SGHDT and CDR2 is YYEEEE. Here the CDR3 reads CASSVYGSGANVLTF. CDR3 DNA: TGTGCCAGCAGCGTTTATGGGTCTGGGGCCAACGTCCTGACTTTC.

In this sample, this clonotype turned up many times. DNA of the CDR3: TGTGCCAGCAGCCTTATCGACAGGGGGCGAGGTGGCTACACCTTC. Translation: CASSLIDRGRGGYTF. V is TRBV7-9 and J is TRBJ1-2; 10 bases map to TRBD1. The V segment lost 5 bases and the J segment 7 bases; nucleotides outside the gene matches: 10. This CDR3 comprises 15 residues. Germline loops: CDR1 SEHNR, CDR2 FQNEAQ (reference sequence).

In its sample, this clonotype was seen a few times. The V gene is TRBV29-1, the J gene TRBJ1-1; D ambiguous. The CDR3 has 13 amino acids. Germline loops: CDR1 SQVTM, CDR2 ANQGSEA. V lost 0 bases and J lost 0, with 5 bases in between. The CDR3 region has the DNA TGCAGCGTTGAAGACTGGGTGAACACTGAAGCTTTCTTT. Translation gives CSVEDWVNTEAFF.

This clonotype has ten or more counts. CDR3 in DNA: TGTGCCAGCAGCTTAGGCCTTGGGCGCTCCTACGAGCAGTACTTC. This translates into CASSLGLGRSYEQYF. V usage is TRBV11-3 and J usage is TRBJ2-7, with no clear D. The CDR3 covers 15 residues. Germline CDR1 and CDR2: SGHNT and YENEEA. The V end lost 1 base, the J end lost 0 bases, and 10 bases lay between the germline ends.

The genes are TRBV19 and TRBJ1-2, with D possibly being TRBD1 (6 bases). The CDR3 spans 13 residues. The V end was cut by 1 base, the J end by 7 bases, with 10 bases between. CDR1 LNHDA and CDR2 SQIVND come from the germline V gene (reference sequence). The CDR3, as DNA: TGTGCCAGTAGTATAGGCTCGGGGGCTGGCTACACCTTC. Translating it yields CASSIGSGAGYTF.

This clonotype was picked up many times. This CDR3 reads CASSSRQGLNTEAFF. The CDR3 DNA reads TGTGCCAGTAGTTCAAGACAGGGCCTCAACACTGAAGCTTTCTTT. The J gene is TRBJ1-1, the V gene TRBV19; 7 bases map to TRBD1. V was pared by 5 bases and J by 2 bases, with 8 bases of the junction left unmatched. The germline gives CDR1 LNHDA, CDR2 SQIVND (reference sequence). This CDR3 has 15 residues.

CDR3 protein: CASSAQGAGSFEQYF. The DNA of the CDR3 is TGTGCCAGCAGCGCACAGGGGGCGGGATCGTTCGAGCAGTACTTC. This chain links TRBV7-3 with TRBJ2-7; 9 nucleotides agree with TRBD1. The CDR3 is made up of 15 amino acids. The germline gives CDR1 SGHTA, CDR2 FQGTGA. After removal of 5 bases from V and 6 bases from J, the junction contained 11 bases not matched to a gene.